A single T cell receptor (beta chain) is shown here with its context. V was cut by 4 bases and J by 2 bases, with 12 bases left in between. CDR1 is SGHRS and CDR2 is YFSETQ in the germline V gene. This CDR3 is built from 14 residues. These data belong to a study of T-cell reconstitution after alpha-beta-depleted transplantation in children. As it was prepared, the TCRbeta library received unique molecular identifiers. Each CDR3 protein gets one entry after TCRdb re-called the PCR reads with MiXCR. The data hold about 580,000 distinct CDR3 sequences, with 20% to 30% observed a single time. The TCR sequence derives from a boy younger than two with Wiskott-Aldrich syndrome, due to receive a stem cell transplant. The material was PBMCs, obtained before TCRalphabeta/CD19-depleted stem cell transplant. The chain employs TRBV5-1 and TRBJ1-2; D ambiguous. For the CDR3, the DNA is TGCGCCAGCAGCCCTATACGGAGAAACTATGGCTACACCTTC. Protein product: CASSPIRRNYGYTF.